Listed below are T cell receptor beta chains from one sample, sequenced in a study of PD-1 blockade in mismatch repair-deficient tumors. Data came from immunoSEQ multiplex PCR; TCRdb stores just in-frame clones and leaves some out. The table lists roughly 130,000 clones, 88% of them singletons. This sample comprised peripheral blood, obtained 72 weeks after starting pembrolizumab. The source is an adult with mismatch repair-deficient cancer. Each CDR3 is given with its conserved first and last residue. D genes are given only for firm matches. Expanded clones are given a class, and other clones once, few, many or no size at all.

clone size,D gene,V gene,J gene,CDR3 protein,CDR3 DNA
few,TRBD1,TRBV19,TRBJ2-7,CASSMGQGSSYEQYF,TGTGCCAGTAGTATGGGACAGGGGAGTTCCTACGAGCAGTACTTC
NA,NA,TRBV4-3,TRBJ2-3,CASSQRGDTQYF,TGCGCCAGCAGCCAAAGGGGAGATACGCAGTATTTT
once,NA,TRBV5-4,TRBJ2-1,CASSWDGSYNEQFF,TGTGCCAGCAGCTGGGATGGCTCCTACAATGAGCAGTTCTTC
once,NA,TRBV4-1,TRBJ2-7,CASSQVNRSTGRYEQYF,TGCGCCAGCAGCCAAGTTAACAGAAGTACTGGTAGGTACGAGCAGTACTTC
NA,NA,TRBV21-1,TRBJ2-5,CASSNAKFLAGNF,TGTGCCAGCAGCAATGCTAAATTCCTCGCGGGTAACTTC
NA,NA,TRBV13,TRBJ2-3,CASSPPQADTQYF,TGTGCCAGCAGCCCCCCCCAGGCAGATACGCAGTATTTT
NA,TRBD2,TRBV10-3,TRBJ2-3,CAISETSGFTDTQYF,TGTGCCATCAGTGAAACTAGCGGATTCACAGATACGCAGTATTTT
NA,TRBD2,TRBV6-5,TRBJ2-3,CASSYGRATDTQYF,TGTGCCAGCAGTTACGGGAGGGCCACAGATACGCAGTATTTT
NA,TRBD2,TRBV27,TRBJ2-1,CASSHGRLAGGVNEQFF,TGTGCCAGCAGTCATGGCCGCTTAGCGGGAGGTGTGAATGAGCAGTTCTTC
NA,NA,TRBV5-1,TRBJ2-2,CASSLAAITGELFF,TGCGCCAGCAGCTTGGCAGCTATCACCGGGGAGCTGTTTTTT
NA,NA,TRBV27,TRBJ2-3,CASRPGLASTDTQYF,TGTGCCAGCAGACCGGGACTGGCTAGCACAGATACGCAGTATTTT
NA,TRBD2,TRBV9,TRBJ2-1,CASSMGLAGGNEQFF,TGTGCCAGCAGCATGGGACTAGCGGGAGGCAATGAGCAGTTCTTC
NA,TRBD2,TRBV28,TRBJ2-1,CASSSATSSNYNEQFF,TGTGCCAGCAGTTCTGCGACTAGCTCAAATTACAATGAGCAGTTCTTC
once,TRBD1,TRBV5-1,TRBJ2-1,CASSLGQGLHEQFF,TGCGCCAGCAGCTTAGGACAGGGGCTCCATGAGCAGTTCTTC
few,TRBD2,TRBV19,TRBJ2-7,CASSIEGRAYEQYF,TGTGCCAGTAGTATAGAAGGGAGGGCCTACGAGCAGTACTTC
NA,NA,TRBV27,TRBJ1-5,CASSLSKNQPQHF,TGTGCCAGCAGTTTATCGAAGAATCAGCCCCAGCATTTT
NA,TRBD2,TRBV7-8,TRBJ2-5,CASSSREARETQYF,TGTGCCAGCAGCTCCCGGGAGGCCCGGGAGACCCAGTACTTC
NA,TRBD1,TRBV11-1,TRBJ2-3,CASSSTGGRTDTQYF,TGTGCCAGCAGCTCGACAGGGGGTCGAACAGATACGCAGTATTTT
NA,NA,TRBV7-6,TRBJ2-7,CASTPGGPADEQYF,TGTGCCAGCACCCCCGGGGGGCCAGCAGACGAGCAGTACTTC
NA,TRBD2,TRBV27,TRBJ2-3,CASSTRAGSTLRDTQYF,TGTGCCAGCAGTACACGAGCGGGATCCACCCTCCGGGATACGCAGTATTTT
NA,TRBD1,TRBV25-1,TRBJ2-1,CASSEDRAGSYNEQFF,TGTGCCAGCAGTGAGGACAGGGCCGGCTCCTACAATGAGCAGTTCTTC
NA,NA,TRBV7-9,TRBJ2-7,CASSTPSSPYEQYF,TGTGCCAGCAGCACCCCCAGTAGTCCATACGAGCAGTACTTC
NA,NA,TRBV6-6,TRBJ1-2,CASSLAGRTYGYTF,TGTGCCAGCAGTTTGGCGGGACGGACCTATGGCTACACCTTC
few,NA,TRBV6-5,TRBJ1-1,CASTAQGLGTEAFF,TGTGCCAGCACCGCCCAGGGGCTGGGCACTGAAGCTTTCTTT
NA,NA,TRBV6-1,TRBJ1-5,CASSKQGGNQPQHF,TGTGCCAGCAGTAAACAGGGAGGCAATCAGCCCCAGCATTTT
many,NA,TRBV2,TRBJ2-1,CASDDKLNEQFF,TGTGCCAGCGACGACAAGCTTAATGAGCAGTTCTTC
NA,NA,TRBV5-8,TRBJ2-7,CASSSWGISDEQYF,TGTGCCAGCAGCTCCTGGGGTATATCGGACGAGCAGTACTTC
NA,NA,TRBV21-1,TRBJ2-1,CASSKHRDREYNEQFF,TGTGCCAGCAGCAAACACCGGGACAGGGAGTACAATGAGCAGTTCTTC
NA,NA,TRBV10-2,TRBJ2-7,CASNSDRSSYEQYF,TGCGCCAGCAACAGCGACAGGAGCTCCTACGAGCAGTACTTC
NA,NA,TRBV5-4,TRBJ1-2,CASSSVGGSGYTF,TGTGCCAGCAGCTCGGTGGGTGGGAGTGGCTACACCTTC
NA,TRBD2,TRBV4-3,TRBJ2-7,CASSQDPPASGRYEQYF,TGCGCCAGCAGCCAAGATCCACCAGCTAGCGGGAGATACGAGCAGTACTTC
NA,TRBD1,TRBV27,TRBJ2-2,CASSSRGRDTGELFF,TGTGCCAGCAGTAGCAGGGGGCGGGACACCGGGGAGCTGTTTTTT
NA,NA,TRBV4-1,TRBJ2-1,CASSQAGAPPWSYNEQFF,TGCGCCAGCAGCCAAGCCGGGGCGCCCCCATGGAGCTACAATGAGCAGTTCTTC
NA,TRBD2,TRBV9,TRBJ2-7,CAAGGWKGKYEQYF,TGTGCCGCGGGGGGGTGGAAGGGAAAGTACGAGCAGTACTTC
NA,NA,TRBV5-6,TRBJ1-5,CASSPSGRGQPQHF,TGTGCCAGCAGCCCCTCTGGCCGTGGCCAGCCCCAGCATTTT
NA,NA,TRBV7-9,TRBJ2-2,CASSLVGSSGELFF,TGTGCCAGCAGCTTAGTAGGGAGTTCCGGGGAGCTGTTTTTT
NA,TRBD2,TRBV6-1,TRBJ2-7,CASSEPSGSSYEQYF,TGTGCCAGCAGTGAGCCTAGCGGGAGCTCCTACGAGCAGTACTTC
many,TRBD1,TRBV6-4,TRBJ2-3,CASSDSQGADTQYF,TGTGCCAGCAGTGACTCACAGGGGGCAGATACGCAGTATTTT
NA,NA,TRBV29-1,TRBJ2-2,CSVGGQGNTGELFF,TGCAGCGTTGGAGGGCAGGGTAACACCGGGGAGCTGTTTTTT
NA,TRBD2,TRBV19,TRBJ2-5,CASSGAGVGGRIFETQYF,TGTGCCAGTAGTGGCGCGGGGGTCGGCGGGAGGATTTTTGAGACCCAGTACTTC
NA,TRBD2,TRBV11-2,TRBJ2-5,CASSLDPTVAGGPGQETQYF,TGTGCCAGCAGCTTAGATCCGACGGTAGCGGGAGGGCCGGGGCAAGAGACCCAGTACTTC
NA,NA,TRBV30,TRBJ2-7,CAWSVGSPPYEQYF,TGTGCCTGGAGTGTGGGCAGCCCCCCCTACGAGCAGTACTTC